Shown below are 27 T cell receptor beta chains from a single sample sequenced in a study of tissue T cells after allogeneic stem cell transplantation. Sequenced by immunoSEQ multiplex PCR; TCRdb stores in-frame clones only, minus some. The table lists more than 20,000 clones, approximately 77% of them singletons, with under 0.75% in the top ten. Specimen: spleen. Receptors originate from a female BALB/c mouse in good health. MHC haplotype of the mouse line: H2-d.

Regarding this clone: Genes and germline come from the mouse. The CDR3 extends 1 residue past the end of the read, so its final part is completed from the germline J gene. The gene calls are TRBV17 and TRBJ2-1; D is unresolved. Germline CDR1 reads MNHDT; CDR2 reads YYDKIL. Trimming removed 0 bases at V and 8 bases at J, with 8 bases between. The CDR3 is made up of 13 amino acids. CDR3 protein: CASSRDLQPEQFF. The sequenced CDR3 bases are TGTGCTAGCAGTAGAGATTTACAGCCTGAGCAGTTC. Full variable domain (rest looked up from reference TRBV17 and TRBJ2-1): DTTVKQNPRYKLARVGKPVNLICSQTMNHDTMYWYQKKPNQAPKLLLFYYDKILNREADTFEKFQSSRPNNSFCSLYIGSAGLEYSAMYLCASSRDLQPEQFFGPGTRLTVL.

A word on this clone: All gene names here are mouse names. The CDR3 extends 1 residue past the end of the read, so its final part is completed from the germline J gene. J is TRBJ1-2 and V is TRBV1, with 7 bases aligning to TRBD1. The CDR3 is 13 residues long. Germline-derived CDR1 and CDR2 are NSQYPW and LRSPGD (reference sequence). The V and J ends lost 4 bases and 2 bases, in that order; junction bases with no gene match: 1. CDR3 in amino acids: CTCSVTGNSDYTF. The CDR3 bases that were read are TGCACCTGCAGTGTGACAGGGAACTCCGACTACACC. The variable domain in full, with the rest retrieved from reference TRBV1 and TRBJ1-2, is VTLLEQNPRWRLVPRGQAVNLRCILKNSQYPWMSWYQQDLQKQLQWLFTLRSPGDKEVKSLPGADYLATRVTDTELRLQVANMSQGRTLYCTCSVTGNSDYTFGSGTRLLVI.

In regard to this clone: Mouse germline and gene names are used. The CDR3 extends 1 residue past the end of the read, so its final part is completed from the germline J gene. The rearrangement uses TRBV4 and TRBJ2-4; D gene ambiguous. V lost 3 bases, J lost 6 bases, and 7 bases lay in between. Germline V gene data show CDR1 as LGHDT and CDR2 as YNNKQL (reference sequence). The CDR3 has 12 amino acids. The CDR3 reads CASSYGRNTLYF. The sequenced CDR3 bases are TGTGCCAGCAGCTACGGGCGGAACACCTTGTAC.

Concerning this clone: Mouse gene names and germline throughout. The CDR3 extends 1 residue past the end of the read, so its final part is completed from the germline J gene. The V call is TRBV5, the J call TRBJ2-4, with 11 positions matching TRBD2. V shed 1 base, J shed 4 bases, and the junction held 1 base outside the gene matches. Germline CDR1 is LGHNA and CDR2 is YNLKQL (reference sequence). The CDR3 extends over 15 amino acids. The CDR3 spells CASSQADWGENTLYF. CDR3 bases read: TGTGCCAGCAGCCAAGCGGACTGGGGGGAAAACACCTTGTAC.

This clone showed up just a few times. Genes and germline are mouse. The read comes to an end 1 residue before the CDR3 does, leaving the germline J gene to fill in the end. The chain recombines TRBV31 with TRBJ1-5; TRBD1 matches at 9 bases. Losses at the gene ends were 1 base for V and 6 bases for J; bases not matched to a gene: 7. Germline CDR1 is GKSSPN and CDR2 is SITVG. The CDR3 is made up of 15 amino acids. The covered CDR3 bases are TGTGCCTGGAGTCCGCGGGACAGGGTGAGCCAGGCTCCGCTT. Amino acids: CAWSPRDRVSQAPL. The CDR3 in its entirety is CAWSPRDRVSQAPLF.

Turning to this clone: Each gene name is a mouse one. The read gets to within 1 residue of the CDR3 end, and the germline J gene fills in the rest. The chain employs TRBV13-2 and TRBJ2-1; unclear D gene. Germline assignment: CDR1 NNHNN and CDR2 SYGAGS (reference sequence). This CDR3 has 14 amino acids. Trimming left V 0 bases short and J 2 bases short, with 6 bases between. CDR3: CASGDGTHYAEQFF. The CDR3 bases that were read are TGTGCCAGCGGTGATGGGACCCACTATGCTGAGCAGTTC.

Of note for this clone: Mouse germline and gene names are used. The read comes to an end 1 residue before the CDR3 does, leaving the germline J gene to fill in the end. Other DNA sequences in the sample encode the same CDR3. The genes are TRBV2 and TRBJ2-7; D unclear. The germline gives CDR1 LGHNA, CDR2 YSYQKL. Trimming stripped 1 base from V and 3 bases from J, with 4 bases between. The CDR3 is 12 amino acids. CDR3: CASSQGGYEQYF. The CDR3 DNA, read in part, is TGTGCCAGCAGCCAAGGGGGCTATGAACAGTAC.

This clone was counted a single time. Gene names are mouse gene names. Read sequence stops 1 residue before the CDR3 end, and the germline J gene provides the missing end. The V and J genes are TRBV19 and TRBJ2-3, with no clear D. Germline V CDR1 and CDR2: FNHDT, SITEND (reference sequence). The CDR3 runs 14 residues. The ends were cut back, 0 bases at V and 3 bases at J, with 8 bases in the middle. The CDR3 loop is CASSIGGRAETLYF. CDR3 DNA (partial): TGTGCCAGCAGTATAGGAGGGCGGGCAGAAACGCTGTAT.

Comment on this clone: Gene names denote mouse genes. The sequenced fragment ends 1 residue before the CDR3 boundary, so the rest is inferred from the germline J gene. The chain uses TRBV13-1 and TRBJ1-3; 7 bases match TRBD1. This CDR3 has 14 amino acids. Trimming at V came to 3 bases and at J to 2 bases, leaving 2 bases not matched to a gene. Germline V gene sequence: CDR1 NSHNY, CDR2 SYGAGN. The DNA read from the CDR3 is TGTGCCAGCAGTGGGGGGACAGCTGGAAATACGCTCTAT. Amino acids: CASSGGTAGNTLY. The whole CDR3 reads CASSGGTAGNTLYF.

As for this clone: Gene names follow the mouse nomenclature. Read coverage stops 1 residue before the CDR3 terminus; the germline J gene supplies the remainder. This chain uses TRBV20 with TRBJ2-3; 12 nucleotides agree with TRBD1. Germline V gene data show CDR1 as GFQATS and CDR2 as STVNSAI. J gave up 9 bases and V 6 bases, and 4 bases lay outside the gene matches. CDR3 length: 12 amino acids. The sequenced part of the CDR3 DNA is TGTGGTGCCGGGACAGGGGGCCGGACGCTGTAT. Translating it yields CGAGTGGRTLY. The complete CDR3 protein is CGAGTGGRTLYF.

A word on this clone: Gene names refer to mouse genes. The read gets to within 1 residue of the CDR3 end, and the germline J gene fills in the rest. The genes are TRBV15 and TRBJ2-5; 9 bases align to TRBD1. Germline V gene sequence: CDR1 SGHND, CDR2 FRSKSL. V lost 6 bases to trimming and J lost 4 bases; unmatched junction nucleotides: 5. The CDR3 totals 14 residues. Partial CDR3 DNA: TGTGCCAGCAGACCTGGACAGGGGAAAGACACCCAGTAC. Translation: CASRPGQGKDTQY. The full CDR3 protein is CASRPGQGKDTQYF.

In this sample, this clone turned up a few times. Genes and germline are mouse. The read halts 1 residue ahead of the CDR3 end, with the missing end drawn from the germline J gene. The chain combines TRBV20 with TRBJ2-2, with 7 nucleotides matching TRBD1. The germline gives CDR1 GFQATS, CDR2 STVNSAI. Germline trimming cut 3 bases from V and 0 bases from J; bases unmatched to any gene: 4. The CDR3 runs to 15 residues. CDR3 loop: CGASTGATNTGQLYF. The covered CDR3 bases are TGTGGTGCTAGTACAGGGGCGACAAACACCGGGCAGCTCTAC.

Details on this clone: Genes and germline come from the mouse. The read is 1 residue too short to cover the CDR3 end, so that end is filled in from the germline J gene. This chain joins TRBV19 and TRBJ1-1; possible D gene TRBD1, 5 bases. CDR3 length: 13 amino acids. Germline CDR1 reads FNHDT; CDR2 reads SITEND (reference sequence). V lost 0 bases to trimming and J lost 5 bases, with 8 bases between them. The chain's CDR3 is CASSIEGVTEVFF. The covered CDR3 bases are TGTGCCAGCAGTATAGAAGGGGTTACAGAAGTCTTC.

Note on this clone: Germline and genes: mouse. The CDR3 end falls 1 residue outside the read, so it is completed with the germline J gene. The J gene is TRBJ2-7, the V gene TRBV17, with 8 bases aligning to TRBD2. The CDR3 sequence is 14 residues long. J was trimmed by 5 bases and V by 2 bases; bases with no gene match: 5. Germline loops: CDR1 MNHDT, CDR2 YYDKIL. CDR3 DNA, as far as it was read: TGTGCTAGCAGTAGACTCTGGGGGGAGGATGAACAGTAC. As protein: CASSRLWGEDEQY. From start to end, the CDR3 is CASSRLWGEDEQYF.

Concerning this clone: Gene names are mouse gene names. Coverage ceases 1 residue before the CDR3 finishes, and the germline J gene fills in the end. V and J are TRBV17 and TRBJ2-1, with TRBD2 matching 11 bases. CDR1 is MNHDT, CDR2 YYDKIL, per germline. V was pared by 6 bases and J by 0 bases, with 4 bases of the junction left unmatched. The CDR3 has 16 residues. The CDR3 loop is CASSRTGGRNYAEQFF. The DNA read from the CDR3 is TGTGCTAGCAGCAGGACTGGGGGGCGTAACTATGCTGAGCAGTTC. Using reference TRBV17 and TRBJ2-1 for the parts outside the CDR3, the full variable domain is DTTVKQNPRYKLARVGKPVNLICSQTMNHDTMYWYQKKPNQAPKLLLFYYDKILNREADTFEKFQSSRPNNSFCSLYIGSAGLEYSAMYLCASSRTGGRNYAEQFFGPGTRLTVL.

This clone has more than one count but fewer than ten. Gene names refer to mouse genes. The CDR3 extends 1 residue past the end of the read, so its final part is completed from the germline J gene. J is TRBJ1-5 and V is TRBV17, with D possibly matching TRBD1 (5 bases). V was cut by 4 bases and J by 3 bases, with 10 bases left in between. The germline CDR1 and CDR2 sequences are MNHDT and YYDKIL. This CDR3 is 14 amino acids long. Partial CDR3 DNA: TGTGCTAGCAGTACCGCGGGGGTCAACCAGGCTCCGCTT. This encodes CASSTAGVNQAPL. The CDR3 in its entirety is CASSTAGVNQAPLF.

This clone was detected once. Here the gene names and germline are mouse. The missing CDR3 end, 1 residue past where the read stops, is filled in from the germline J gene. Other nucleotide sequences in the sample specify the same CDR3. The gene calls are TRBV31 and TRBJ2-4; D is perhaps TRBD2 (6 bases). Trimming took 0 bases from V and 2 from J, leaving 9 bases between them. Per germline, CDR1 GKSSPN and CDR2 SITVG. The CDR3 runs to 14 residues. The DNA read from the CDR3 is TGTGCCTGGAGTCTGGGGGGATCTCAAAACACCTTGTAC. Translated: CAWSLGGSQNTLY. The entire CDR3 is CAWSLGGSQNTLYF.

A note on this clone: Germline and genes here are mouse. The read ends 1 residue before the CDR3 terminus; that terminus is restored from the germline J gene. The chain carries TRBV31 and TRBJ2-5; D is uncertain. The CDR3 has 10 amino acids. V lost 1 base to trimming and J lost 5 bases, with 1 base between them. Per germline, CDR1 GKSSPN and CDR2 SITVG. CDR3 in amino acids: CAWSPDTQYF. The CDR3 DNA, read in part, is TGTGCCTGGAGTCCAGACACCCAGTAC.

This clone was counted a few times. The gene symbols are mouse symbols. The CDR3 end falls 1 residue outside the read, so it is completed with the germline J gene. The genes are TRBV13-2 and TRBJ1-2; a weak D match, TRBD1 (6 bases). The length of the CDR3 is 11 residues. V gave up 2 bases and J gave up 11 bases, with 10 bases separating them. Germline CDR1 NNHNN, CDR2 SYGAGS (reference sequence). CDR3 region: CASGDRGFYTF. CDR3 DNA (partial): TGTGCCAGCGGTGACAGGGGTTTTTACACC.

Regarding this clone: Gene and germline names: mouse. CDR3 in amino acids: CASSPHREDTLYF. The part of the CDR3 DNA that was read is TGTGCCAGCAGCCCCCACAGGGAAGATACGCTCTAT. The chain recombines TRBV5 with TRBJ1-3; tentatively, D is TRBD1 (6 bases). The read terminates 1 residue ahead of where the CDR3 ends, so the germline J gene completes it. This CDR3 spans 13 amino acids. The germline V gene has CDR1 LGHNA and CDR2 YNLKQL (reference sequence). Trimming cost V 4 bases and J 8 bases, with 12 bases left between them.

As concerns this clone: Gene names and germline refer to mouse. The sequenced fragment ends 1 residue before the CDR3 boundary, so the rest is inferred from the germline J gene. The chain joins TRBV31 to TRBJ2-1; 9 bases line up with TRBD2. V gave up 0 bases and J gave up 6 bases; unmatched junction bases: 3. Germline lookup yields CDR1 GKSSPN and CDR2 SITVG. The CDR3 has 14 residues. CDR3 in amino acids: CAWSLDGGAAEQFF. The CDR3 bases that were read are TGTGCCTGGAGTCTAGATGGGGGGGCTGCTGAGCAGTTC.

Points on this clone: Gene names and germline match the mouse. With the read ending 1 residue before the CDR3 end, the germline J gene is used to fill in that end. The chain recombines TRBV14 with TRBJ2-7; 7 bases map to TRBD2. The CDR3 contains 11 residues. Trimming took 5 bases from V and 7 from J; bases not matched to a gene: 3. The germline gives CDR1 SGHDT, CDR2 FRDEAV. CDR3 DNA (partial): TGTGCCAGCAGGACTGGGTTGGAACAGTAC. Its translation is CASRTGLEQY. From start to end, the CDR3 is CASRTGLEQYF.

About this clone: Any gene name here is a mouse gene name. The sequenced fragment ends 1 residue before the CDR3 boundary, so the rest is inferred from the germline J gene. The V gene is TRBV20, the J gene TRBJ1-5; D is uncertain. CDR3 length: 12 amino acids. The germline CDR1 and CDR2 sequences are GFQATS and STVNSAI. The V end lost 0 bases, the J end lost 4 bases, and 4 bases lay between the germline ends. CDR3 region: CGAREQNQAPLF. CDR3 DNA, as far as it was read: TGTGGTGCTAGGGAACAGAACCAGGCTCCGCTT.

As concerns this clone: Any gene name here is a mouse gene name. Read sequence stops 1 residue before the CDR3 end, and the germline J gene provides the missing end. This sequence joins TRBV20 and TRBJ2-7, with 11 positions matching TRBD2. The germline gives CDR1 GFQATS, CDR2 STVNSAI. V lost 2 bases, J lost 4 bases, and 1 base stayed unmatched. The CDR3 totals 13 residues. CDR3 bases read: TGTGGTGCTAGGCGGGACTGGGGGTATGAACAGTAC. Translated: CGARRDWGYEQY. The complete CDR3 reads CGARRDWGYEQYF. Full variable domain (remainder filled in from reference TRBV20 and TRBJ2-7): GALVYQYPRRTICKSGTSMRMECQAVGFQATSVAWYRQSPQKTFELIALSTVNSAIKYEQNFTQEKFPISHPNLSFSSMTVLNAYLEDRGLYLCGARRDWGYEQYFGPGTRLTVL.

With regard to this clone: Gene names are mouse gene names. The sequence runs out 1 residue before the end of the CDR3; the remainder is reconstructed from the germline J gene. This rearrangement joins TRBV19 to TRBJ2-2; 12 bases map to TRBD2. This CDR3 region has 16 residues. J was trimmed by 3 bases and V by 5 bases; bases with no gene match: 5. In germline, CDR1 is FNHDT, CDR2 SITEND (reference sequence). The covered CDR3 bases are TGTGCCAGCAGGAGACTGGGGGGGCGCGACACCGGGCAGCTCTAC. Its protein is CASRRLGGRDTGQLY. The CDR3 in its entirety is CASRRLGGRDTGQLYF.

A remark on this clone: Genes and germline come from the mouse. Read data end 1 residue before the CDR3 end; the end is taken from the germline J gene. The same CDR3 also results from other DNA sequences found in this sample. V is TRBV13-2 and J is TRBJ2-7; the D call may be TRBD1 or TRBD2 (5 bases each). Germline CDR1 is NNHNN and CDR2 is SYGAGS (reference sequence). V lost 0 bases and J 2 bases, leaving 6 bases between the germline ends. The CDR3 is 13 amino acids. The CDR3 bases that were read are TGTGCCAGCGGTGATGGGGGCGCCTATGAACAGTAC. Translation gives CASGDGGAYEQY. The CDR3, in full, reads CASGDGGAYEQYF.

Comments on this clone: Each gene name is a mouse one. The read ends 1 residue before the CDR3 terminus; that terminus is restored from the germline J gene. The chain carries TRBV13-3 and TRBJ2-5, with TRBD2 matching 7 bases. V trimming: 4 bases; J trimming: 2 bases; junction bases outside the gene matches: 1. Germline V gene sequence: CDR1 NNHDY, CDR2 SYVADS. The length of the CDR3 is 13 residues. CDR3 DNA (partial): TGTGCCAGCAGTATGGGGGGCCAAGACACCCAGTAC. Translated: CASSMGGQDTQY. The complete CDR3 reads CASSMGGQDTQYF. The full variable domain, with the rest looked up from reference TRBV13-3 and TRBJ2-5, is EAAVTQSPRSKVAVTGGKVTLSCHQTNNHDYMYWYRQDTGHGLRLIHYSYVADSTEKGDIPDGYKASRPSQENFSLILELASLSQTAVYFCASSMGGQDTQYFGPGTRLLVL.